This entry concerns a single T cell receptor (beta chain). Its target is unknown. This sample is drawn from a study of CD8 T cells in ankylosing spondylitis. The study's findings and limits: Clones linked with disease were CD8+ and fairly uncommon in the peripheral blood. In ankylosing spondylitis patients, matched synovial fluid reportedly showed significant enrichment of disease-linked clones. Blood from ankylosing spondylitis patients appeared to carry a characteristic roughly eight-variant TCR beta motif.

Quantitative barcoded 5'-RACE was used to prepare TCR beta libraries. Each CDR3 protein is one row after TCRdb ran MiXCR on the 5' RACE reads. Of a few hundred thousand distinct CDR3 sequences in the sample, 20% to 25% are singletons; the top ten hold roughly 16%. This CDR3 is 15 amino acids long. The germline V and J ends were trimmed by 1 base and 7 bases, with 14 bases remaining between them. Germline loops: CDR1 SGHAT, CDR2 FQNNGV. The chain carries TRBV11-2 and TRBJ2-1, with a possible D match to TRBD1 (5 bases). Sequencing input: blood, either unsorted or a sorted T cell fraction (not recorded which). This clonotype was sampled from a male donor with ankylosing spondylitis. Here the CDR3 reads CASSLAGLRENEQFF. The CDR3 nucleotides are TGTGCCAGCAGCTTAGCAGGGCTTAGGGAAAATGAGCAGTTCTTC. The full variable domain, rest sourced from reference TRBV11-2 and TRBJ2-1, is EAGVAQSPRYKIIEKRQSVAFWCNPISGHATLYWYQQILGQGPKLLIQFQNNGVVDDSQLPKDRFSAERLKGVDSTLKIQPAKLEDSAVYLCASSLAGLRENEQFFGPGTRLTVL.